Following are 8 T cell receptor beta chains from one sample sequenced in a study of T cell responses to AZD1222 COVID-19 vaccine. Some clones are missing from TCRdb's copy, which holds only in-frame ones; the method was immunoSEQ multiplex PCR. The sample holds just over 150,000 clones, about 88% seen once. Material: peripheral blood, obtained after recovery from COVID-19. The origin of the receptors is an adult who had recovered from COVID-19.

V and J are TRBV5-1 and TRBJ1-2; maybe TRBD1 (6 bases). V lost 0 bases and J lost 6, with 18 bases in between. CDR1 is SGHRS and CDR2 is YFSETQ in the germline V gene. The CDR3 runs 16 residues. CDR3 in DNA: TGCGCCAGCAGCTTGGCCGCGGGGGGGCGAGGCGATGGCTACACCTTC. Amino acid sequence: CASSLAAGGRGDGYTF.

The chain has TRBV6-1 and TRBJ1-1; D call uncertain. The CDR3 extends over 13 amino acids. CDR1 is MNHNS and CDR2 is SASEGT in the germline V gene. Trimming pared 3 bases from V and 2 bases from J, leaving 7 bases between. The CDR3, as DNA: TGTGCCAGCAGTGAGGGCAGCAACACTGAAGCTTTCTTT. Its translation is CASSEGSNTEAFF.

The sample holds a few counts of this clone. V is TRBV5-4 and J is TRBJ2-1, with TRBD2 identical over 7 bases. V lost 0 bases to trimming and J lost 8 bases; unmatched junction nucleotides: 11. CDR1 is SGHNT, CDR2 YYREEE, per germline (reference sequence). The CDR3 has 16 residues. This CDR3 is CASSLDTGGRGHEQFF. In DNA, the CDR3 is TGTGCCAGCAGCTTGGACACGGGCGGGAGAGGCCATGAGCAGTTCTTC.

V gene TRBV28 combines with J gene TRBJ2-1; 9 bases fit TRBD1. Per germline, CDR1 MDHEN and CDR2 SYDVKM. The CDR3 length is 12 residues. V lost 4 bases, J lost 10 bases, and 2 bases stayed unmatched. The CDR3 region has the DNA TGTGCCAGCAGTTGGGGACAGGGCGAGCAGTTCTTC. Encoded protein: CASSWGQGEQFF.

The V call is TRBV5-1, the J call TRBJ1-2; 9 bases agree with TRBD1. The CDR3 runs 16 residues. Unmatched junction bases numbered 12, after V lost 4 bases and J lost 5 bases. Per the germline V gene, CDR1 is SGHRS and CDR2 is YFSETQ. The DNA of the CDR3 is TGCGCCAGCAGCGATGAAGGACAGGGGACCGGGTATGGCTACACCTTC. Translating it yields CASSDEGQGTGYGYTF.

The chain uses TRBV2 and TRBJ2-5; D is unclear. The CDR3 is 13 amino acids. From germline, CDR1 is SNHLY and CDR2 FYNNEI. Trimming pared 3 bases from V and 7 bases from J, leaving 12 bases between. As DNA, the CDR3 is TGTGCCAGCAGTGAGGACCCCGAGTGGACCCAGTACTTC. Translated, it gives CASSEDPEWTQYF. Combining the CDR3 with reference TRBV2 and TRBJ2-5 gives the whole variable domain EPEVTQTPSHQVTQMGQEVILRCVPISNHLYFYWYRQILGQKVEFLVSFYNNEISEKSEIFDDQFSVERPDGSNFTLKIRSTKLEDSAMYFCASSEDPEWTQYFGPGTRLLVL.

The J gene is TRBJ2-3, the V gene TRBV12-3 or TRBV12-4; D unclear. The CDR3 runs 13 residues. Trimming took 6 bases from V and 6 from J, leaving 13 bases between them. The CDR3: CASSYLSRDTQYF. CDR3 sequence (DNA): TGTGCCAGCAGCTACCTTTCCCGGGATACGCAGTATTTT.

This clone appeared a single time. V is TRBV13 and J is TRBJ1-1; D is unresolved. The CDR3 has 13 amino acids. Germline CDR1 and CDR2: PRHDT and FYEKMQ (reference sequence). V gave up 6 bases and J gave up 2 bases, with 10 bases separating them. This CDR3 reads CASRIRQNTEAFF. The CDR3 DNA reads TGTGCCAGCAGAATCCGCCAAAACACTGAAGCTTTCTTT.